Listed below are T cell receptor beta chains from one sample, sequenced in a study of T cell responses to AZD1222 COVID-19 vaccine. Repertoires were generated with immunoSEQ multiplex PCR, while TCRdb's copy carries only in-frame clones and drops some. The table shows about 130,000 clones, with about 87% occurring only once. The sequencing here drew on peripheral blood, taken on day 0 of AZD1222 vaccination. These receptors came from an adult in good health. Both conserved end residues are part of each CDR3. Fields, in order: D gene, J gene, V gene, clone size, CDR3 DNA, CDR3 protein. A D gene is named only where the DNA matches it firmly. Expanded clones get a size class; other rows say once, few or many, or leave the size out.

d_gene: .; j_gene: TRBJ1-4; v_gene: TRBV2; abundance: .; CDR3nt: TGTGCCAGCATGCGACCAGGTGAAAAACTGTTTTTT; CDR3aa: CASMRPGEKLFF
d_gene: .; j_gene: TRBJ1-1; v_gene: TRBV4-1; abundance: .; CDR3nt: TGCGCCAGCAGCCAAGATTCGGGGGGCGCGTGGGCTTTCTTT; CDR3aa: CASSQDSGGAWAFF
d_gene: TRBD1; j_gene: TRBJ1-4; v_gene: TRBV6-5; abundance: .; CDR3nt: TGTGCCAGCAGGCCGGGACAGGGTAATGAAAAACTGTTTTTT; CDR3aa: CASRPGQGNEKLFF
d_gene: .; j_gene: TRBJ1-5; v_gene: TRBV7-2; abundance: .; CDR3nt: TGTGCCAGCAGCTTAAATAATTTGGGGGAAAATCAGCCCCAGCATTTT; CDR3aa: CASSLNNLGENQPQHF
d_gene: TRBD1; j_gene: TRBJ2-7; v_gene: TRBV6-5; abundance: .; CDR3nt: TGTGCCAGCACATACGTACGGACAGGGGCCTACGAGCAGTACTTC; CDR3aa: CASTYVRTGAYEQYF
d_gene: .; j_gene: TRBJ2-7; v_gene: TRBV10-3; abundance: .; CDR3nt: TGTGCCACTGGACAGACCACCTACGAGCAGTACTTC; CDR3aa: CATGQTTYEQYF
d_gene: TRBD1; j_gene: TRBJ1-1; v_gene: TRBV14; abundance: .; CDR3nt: TGTGCCAGCAGCCAAGGATCGGGACAGGTAGCAGCTTTCTTT; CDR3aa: CASSQGSGQVAAFF
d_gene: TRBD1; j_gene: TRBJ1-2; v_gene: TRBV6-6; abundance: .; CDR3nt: TGTGCCAGCAGCTACCGGGACAGGGAAAACTATGGCTACACCTTC; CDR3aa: CASSYRDRENYGYTF
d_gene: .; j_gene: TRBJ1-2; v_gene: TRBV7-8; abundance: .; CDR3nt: TGTGCCAGCAGCCCAGGATGGGGCGGTAATAACTATGGCTACACCTTC; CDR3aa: CASSPGWGGNNYGYTF
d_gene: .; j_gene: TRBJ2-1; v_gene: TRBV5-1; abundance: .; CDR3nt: TGCGCCAGCAGCTTATACAATGAGCAGTTCTTC; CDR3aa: CASSLYNEQFF
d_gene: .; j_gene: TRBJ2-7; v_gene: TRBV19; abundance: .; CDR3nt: TGTGCCAGTAGCTTACTAGGTCGCTCCTACGAGCAGTACTTC; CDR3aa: CASSLLGRSYEQYF
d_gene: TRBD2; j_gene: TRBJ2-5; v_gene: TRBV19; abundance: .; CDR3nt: TGTGCCAGTAGTATGGCGGGGGTAACGGGTGAGACCCAGTACTTC; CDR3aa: CASSMAGVTGETQYF
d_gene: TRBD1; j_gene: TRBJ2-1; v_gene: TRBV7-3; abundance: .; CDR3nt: TGTGCCAGCCAGAAGGGGACAGCTCCAGCCTACAATGAGCAGTTCTTC; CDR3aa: CASQKGTAPAYNEQFF
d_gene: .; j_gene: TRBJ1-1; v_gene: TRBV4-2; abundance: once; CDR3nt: TGTGCCAGCAGCCAAGATAGGGGATCAAATGCTTTCTTT; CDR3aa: CASSQDRGSNAFF
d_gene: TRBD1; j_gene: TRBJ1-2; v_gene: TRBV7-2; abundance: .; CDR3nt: TGTGCCAGCAGCTTCACAGGGGGAACGAACTATGGCTACACCTTC; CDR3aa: CASSFTGGTNYGYTF
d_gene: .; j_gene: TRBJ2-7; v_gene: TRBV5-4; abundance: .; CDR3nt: TGTGCCAGCAGGGAATTAGGGACTCAGGGCGACGAGCAGTACTTC; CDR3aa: CASRELGTQGDEQYF
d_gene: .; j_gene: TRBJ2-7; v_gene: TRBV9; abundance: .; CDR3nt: TGTGCCAGCAGCGTAGAGGCCGTTTCTAACTACGAGCAGTACTTC; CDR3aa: CASSVEAVSNYEQYF
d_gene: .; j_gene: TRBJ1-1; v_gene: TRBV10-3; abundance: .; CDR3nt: TGTGCCATCAGTGAGTCGGGGGGGAAGGGGATGAACACTGAAGCTTTCTTT; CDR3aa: CAISESGGKGMNTEAFF
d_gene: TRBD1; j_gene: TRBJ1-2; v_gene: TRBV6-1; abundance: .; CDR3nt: TGTGCCAGCAGTGAAGCTACAGGGGTCCGAGGCTACACCTTC; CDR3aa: CASSEATGVRGYTF
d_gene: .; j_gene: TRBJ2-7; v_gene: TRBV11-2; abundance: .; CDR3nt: TGTGCCAGCAGCCCAGAGTCCTACGAGCAGTACTTC; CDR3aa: CASSPESYEQYF
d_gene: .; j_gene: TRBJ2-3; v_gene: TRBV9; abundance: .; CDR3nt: TGTGCCAGCAGCGTAAGTCCGCATACGCAGTATTTT; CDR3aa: CASSVSPHTQYF
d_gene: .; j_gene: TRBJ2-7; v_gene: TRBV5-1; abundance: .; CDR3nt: TGCGCCAGCAGCGACGGACTTCCGGAGCAGTACTTC; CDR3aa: CASSDGLPEQYF
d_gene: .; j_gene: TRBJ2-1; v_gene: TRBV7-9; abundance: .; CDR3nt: TGTGCCAGCAGCCCCTCCCCAGGGTATGAGCAGTTCTTC; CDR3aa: CASSPSPGYEQFF
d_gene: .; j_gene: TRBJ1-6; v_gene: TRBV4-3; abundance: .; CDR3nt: TGCGCCAGCAGCCAAGCAGGCAATTCACCCCTCCACTTT; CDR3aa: CASSQAGNSPLHF
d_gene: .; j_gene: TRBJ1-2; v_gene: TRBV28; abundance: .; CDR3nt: TGTGCCAGCAGTCAATCCGGGACCACACTCTATGGCTACACCTTC; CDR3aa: CASSQSGTTLYGYTF
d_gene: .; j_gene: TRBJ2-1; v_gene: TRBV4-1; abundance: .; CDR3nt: TGCGCCAGCAGCCAGCGGCAGGGGAATGAGCAGTTCTTC; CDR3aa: CASSQRQGNEQFF
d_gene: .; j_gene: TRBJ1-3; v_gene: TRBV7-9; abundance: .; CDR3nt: TGTGCCAGCAGCTTAGCGGGGGTGGGGCAACGAACTGGAAACACCATATATTTT; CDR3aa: CASSLAGVGQRTGNTIYF
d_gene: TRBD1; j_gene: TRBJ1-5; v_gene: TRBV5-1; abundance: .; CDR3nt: TGCGCCAGCAGCTTGGGCGGGACAGGGGGTCAGCCCCAGCATTTT; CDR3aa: CASSLGGTGGQPQHF
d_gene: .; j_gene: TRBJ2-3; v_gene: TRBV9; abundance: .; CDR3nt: .; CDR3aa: CASSVGGGSLYF
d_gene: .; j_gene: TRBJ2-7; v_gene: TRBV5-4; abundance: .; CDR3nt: TGTGCCAGCACGCGACCGGGACCCGAATACGAGCAGTACTTC; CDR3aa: CASTRPGPEYEQYF
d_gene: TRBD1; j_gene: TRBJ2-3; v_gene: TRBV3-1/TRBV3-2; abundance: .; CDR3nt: TGTGCCAGCAGCCAAGAGTGGGGACAGGGCACAGATACGCAGTATTTT; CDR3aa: CASSQEWGQGTDTQYF
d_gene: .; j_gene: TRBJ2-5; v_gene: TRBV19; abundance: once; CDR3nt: TGTGCCAGTAGTATTTCCCAAGGGGGGGGCATGGAGACCCAGTACTTC; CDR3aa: CASSISQGGGMETQYF
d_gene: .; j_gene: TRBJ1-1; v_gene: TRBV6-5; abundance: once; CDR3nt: TGTGCCAGCGGGGTCCGAGTGAACACTGAAGCTTTCTTT; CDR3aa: CASGVRVNTEAFF
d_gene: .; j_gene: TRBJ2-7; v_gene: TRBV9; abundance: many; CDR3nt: TGTGCCAGCAGCCCCGGGGCGCTAGCGAACTACGAGCAGTACTTC; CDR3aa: CASSPGALANYEQYF
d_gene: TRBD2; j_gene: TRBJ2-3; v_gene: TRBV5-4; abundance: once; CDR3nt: TGTGCCAGCAGCTTACGGGAGGGCACAGATACGCAGTATTTT; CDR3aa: CASSLREGTDTQYF
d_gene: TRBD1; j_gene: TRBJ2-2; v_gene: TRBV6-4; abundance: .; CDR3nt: TGTGCCAGCAGTAGGCACAGGGGGAACACCGGGGAGCTGTTTTTT; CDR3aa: CASSRHRGNTGELFF
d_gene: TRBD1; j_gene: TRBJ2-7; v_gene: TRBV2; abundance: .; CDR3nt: TGTGCCAGCAGTTCCAGCCGGGACAGGGATTTAATAAAACACTCCTACGAGCAGTACTTC; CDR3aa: CASSSSRDRDLIKHSYEQYF
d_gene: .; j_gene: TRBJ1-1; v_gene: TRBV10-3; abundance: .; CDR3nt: TGTGCCAGTCGGGGTGGGAACACTGAAGCTTTCTTT; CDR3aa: CASRGGNTEAFF
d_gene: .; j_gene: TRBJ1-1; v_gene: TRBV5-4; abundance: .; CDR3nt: TGTGCCAGCAGCTCGAGGGGCACTGAAGCTTTCTTT; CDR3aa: CASSSRGTEAFF
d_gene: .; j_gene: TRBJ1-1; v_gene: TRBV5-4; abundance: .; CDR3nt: TGTGCCAGCAGCTTGTCCGGTTTACAGGGTGACGGCTTT; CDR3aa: CASSLSGLQGDGF
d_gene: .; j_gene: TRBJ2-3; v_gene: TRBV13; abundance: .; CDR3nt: TGTGCCAGCACCGGGCGGGGTAGCACAGATACGCAGTATTTT; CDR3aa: CASTGRGSTDTQYF
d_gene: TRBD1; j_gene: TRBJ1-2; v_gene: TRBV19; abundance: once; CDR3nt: TGTGCCAGTCGCCGGACAGGAGTTTACTATGGCTACACCTTC; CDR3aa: CASRRTGVYYGYTF
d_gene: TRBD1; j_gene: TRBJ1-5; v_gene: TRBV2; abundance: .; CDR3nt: TGTGCCAGCACTCAGGGGGGAGGGTATCAGCCCCAGCATTTT; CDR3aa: CASTQGGGYQPQHF
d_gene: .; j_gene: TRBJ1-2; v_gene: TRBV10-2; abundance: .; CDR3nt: TGCGCCAGCAGTTTGTCGGGGGAGGACTATGGCTACACCTTC; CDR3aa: CASSLSGEDYGYTF
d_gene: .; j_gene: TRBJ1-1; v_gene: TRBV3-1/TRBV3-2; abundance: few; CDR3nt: TGTGCCAGCAGCCAAGGGACAGCTGGGAACACTGAAGCTTTCTTT; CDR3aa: CASSQGTAGNTEAFF
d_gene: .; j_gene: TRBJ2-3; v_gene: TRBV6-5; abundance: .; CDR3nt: TGTGCCACCCGGGACACATCATACACAGATACGCAGTATTTT; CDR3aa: CATRDTSYTDTQYF
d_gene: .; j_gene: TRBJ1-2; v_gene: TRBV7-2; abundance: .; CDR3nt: TGTGCCAGCAGCTTTTACTCCCAGGGGAGAAACTATGGCTACACCTTC; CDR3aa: CASSFYSQGRNYGYTF
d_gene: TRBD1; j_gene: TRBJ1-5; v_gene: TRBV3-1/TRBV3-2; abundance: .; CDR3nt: TGTGCCAGCAGCCAAGGGTACAGGGGGAGCAATCAGCCCCAGCATTTT; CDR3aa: CASSQGYRGSNQPQHF
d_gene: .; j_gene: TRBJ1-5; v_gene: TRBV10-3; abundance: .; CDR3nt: TGTGCCATCAGTGACCACCTCTCCAGGGATCAGCCCCAGCATTTT; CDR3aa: CAISDHLSRDQPQHF
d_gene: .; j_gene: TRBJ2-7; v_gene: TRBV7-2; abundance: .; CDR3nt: TGTGCCAGCAGCCAATTCAAAGGCGGATCCTACGAGCAGTACTTC; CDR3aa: CASSQFKGGSYEQYF
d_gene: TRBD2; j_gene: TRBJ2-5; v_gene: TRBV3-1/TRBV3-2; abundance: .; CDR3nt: TGTGCCAGCACCCAAGCGGGGGTAGAGACCCAGTACTTC; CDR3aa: CASTQAGVETQYF
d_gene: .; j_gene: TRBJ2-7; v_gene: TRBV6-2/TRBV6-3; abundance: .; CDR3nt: TGTGCCAGCAGTTACCCGCAGGTTACCTACGAGCAGTACTTC; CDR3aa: CASSYPQVTYEQYF